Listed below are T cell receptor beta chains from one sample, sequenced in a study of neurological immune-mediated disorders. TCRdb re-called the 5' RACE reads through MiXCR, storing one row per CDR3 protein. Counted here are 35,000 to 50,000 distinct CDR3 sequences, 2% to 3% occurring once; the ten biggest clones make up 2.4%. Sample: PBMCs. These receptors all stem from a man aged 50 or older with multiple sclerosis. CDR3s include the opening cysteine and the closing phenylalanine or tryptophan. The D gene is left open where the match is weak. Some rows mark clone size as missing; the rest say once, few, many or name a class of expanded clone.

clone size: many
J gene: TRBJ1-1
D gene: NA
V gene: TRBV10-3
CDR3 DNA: TGTGCCATAAACGACGGGACGAACACTGAAGCTTTCTTT
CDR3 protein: CAINDGTNTEAFF

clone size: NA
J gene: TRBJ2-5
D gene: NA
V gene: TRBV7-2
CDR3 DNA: TGTGCCAGCAGCTTAGTTGTAGCAGAGACCCAGTACTTC
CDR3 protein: CASSLVVAETQYF

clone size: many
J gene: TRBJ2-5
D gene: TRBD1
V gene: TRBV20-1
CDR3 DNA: TGCAGTGCTAGTGACAGGGACAGGGAGACCCAGTACTTC
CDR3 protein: CSASDRDRETQYF

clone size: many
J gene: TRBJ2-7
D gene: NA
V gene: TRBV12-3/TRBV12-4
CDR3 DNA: TGTGCCAGCAGTTTTCAGGGGTTCTACGAGCAGTACTTC
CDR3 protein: CASSFQGFYEQYF

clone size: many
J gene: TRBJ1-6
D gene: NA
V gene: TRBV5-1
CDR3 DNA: TGCGCCAGCAGCTTGGGGCAGGGGTACGATAATTCACCCCTCCACTTT
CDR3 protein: CASSLGQGYDNSPLHF

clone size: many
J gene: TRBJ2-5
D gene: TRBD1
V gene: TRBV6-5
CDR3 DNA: TGTGCCAGCAGTGACTTAGACAGGGCTCAAGAGACCCAGTACTTC
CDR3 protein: CASSDLDRAQETQYF

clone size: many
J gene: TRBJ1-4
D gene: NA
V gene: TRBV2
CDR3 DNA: TGTGCCAGCTGCACCGGACAAGATACTAATGAAAAACTGTTTTTT
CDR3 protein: CASCTGQDTNEKLFF

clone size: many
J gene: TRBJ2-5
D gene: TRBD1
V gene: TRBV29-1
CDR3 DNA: TGCAGCGCCCGACAGGGCCAAGAGACCCAGTACTTC
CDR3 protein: CSARQGQETQYF

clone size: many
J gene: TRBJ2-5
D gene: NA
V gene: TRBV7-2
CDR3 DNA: TGTGCCAGCAGCCAACCAACAGGGAACGTAAGGGAGACCCAGTACTTC
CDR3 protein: CASSQPTGNVRETQYF

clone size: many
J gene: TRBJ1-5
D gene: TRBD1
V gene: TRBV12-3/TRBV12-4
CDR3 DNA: TGTGCCAGCAGTTTGGGACAGGCTAGCAATCAGCCCCAGCATTTT
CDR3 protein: CASSLGQASNQPQHF

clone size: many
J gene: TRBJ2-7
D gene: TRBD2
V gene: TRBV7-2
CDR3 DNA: TGTGCCAGCAGCTTAGAGGGGACTAGCGGGAGATACGAGCAGTACTTC
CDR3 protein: CASSLEGTSGRYEQYF

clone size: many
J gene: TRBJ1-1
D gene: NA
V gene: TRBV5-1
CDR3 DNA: TGCGCCAGCAGCCCACAGGAAGGGACTGAAGCTTTCTTT
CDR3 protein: CASSPQEGTEAFF

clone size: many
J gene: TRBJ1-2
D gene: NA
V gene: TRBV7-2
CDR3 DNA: TGTGCCAGCAGCTTAAAGAGGGCTGATGGCTACACCTTC
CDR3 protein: CASSLKRADGYTF

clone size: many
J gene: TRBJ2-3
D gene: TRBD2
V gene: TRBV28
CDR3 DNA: TGTGCCAGCAGTCCCGGCCGACTGACTAGCGGGGGACGACTAAACACAGATACGCAGTATTTT
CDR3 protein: CASSPGRLTSGGRLNTDTQYF

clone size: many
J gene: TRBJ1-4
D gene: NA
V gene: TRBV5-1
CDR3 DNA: TGCGCCAGCAGCTTGATCTGGGGAGAGAATGAAAAACTGTTTTTT
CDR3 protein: CASSLIWGENEKLFF

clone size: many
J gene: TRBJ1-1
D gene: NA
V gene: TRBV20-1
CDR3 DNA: TGCAGTGCTAGCCCGAGAATGAACACTGAAGCTTTCTTT
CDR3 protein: CSASPRMNTEAFF

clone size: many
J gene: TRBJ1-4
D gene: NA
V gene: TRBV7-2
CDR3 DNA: TGTGCCAGCAGCGTGGGACGCTCTGAAAAACTGTTTTTT
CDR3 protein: CASSVGRSEKLFF

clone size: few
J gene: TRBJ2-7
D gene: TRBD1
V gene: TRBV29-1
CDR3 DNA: TGCAGCGTTGTGACCGGGACAGGGATATGGGAGCAGTACTTC
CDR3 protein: CSVVTGTGIWEQYF

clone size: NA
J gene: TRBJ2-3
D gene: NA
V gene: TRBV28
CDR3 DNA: TGTGCCAGCAGCACTGGACTTAACGACACAGATACGGAGTATTTT
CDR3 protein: CASSTGLNDTDTEYF

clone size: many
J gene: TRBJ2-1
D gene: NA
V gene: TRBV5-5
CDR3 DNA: TGTGCCAGCAGCTTGAAGAGCTCCTACAATGAGCAGTTCTTC
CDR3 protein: CASSLKSSYNEQFF

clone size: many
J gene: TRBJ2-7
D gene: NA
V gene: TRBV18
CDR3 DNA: TGTGCCAGCTCACCGCAGGACCCCGGGCAGTACTTC
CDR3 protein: CASSPQDPGQYF

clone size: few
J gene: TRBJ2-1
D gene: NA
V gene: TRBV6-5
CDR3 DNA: TGTGCCAGCAGTTACTCCGCAAAATACAATGAGCAGTTCTTC
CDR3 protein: CASSYSAKYNEQFF

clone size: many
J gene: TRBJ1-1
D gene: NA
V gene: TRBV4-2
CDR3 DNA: TGTGCCAGCAGCCAAGATCCGGACCCGGGGAGCGCTGAAGCTTTCTTT
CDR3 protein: CASSQDPDPGSAEAFF

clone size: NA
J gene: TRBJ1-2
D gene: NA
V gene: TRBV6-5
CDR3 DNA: TGTGCCAGCAGTTATGGGAAGGGGTTTTCTGGCTACACCTTC
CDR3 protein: CASSYGKGFSGYTF

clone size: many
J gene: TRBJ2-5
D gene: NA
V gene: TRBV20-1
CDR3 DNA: TGCAGTATGGGCCTACAAGAGACCCAGTACTTC
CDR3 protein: CSMGLQETQYF

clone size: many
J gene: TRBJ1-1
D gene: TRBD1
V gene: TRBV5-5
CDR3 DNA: TGTGCCAGCAGCTCATCGGACAGGGGAGGGACTGAAGCTTTCTTT
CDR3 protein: CASSSSDRGGTEAFF

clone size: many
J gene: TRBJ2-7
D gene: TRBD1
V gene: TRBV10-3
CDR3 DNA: TGTGCCATCAGTGAAGGACAGGTCCACGAGCAGTACTTC
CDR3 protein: CAISEGQVHEQYF

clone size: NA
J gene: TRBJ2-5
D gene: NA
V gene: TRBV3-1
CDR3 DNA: TGTGCCAGCAGCGGGGCGGAAGAGAGCCAGTACTTC
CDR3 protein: CASSGAEESQYF

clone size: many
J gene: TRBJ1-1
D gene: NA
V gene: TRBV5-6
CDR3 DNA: TGTGCCAGCAGCCCAACAGGCATCCCCACGAACACTGAAGCTTTCTTT
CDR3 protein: CASSPTGIPTNTEAFF

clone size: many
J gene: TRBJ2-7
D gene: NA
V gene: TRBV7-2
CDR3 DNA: TGTGCCAGCAGCCTAACAGCCACCTACGAGCAGTACTTC
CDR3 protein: CASSLTATYEQYF

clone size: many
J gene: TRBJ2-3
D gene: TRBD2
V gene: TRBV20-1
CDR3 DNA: TGCAGTGCCCGACCGGGCGGGGGATCAGATACGCAGTATTTT
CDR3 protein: CSARPGGGSDTQYF

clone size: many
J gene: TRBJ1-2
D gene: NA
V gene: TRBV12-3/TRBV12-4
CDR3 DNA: TGTGCCAGCAGCCAACAGGGCCCCCTTGGCTACACCTTC
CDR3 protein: CASSQQGPLGYTF

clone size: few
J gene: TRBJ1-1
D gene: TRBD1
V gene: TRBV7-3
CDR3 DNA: TGTGCCAGCAGCTTTGTTGACAGGGGGGGAATGAACACTGAAGCTTTCTTT
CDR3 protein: CASSFVDRGGMNTEAFF

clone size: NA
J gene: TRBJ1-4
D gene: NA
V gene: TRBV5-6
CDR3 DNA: TGTGCCAGCAGCTTGAACGGCGATGAAAAACTGTTTTTT
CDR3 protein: CASSLNGDEKLFF

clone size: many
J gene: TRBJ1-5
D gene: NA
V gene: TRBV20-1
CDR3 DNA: TGCAGTGCTAGGGGGACGGGTCAGCCCCAGAATTTT
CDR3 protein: CSARGTGQPQNF

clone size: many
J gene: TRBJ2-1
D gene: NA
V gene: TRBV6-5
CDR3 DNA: TGTGCCAGCAGTTACTCTTACTACGAAGACAATGAGCAGTTCTTC
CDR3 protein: CASSYSYYEDNEQFF